The sequence of this T cell receptor beta chain was determined in a study of blood T cell repertoires in COVID-19. Turning to the study itself: Spain, Italy and the United States supplied samples that represented acute and convalescent COVID-19.

TCRdb's copy holds only in-frame clones and misses some; the assay was immunoSEQ multiplex PCR. The data contain about 180,000 clones, approximately 88% of them seen just once; the ten biggest clones take up around 7%. V trimming: 0 bases; J trimming: 3 bases; junction bases outside the gene matches: 8. The CDR3 runs 16 residues. The V gene's germline CDR1 is LGHNA and CDR2 YNFKEQ. The chain recombines TRBV4-2 with TRBJ2-7, with 7 bases aligning to TRBD2. Input material: peripheral blood. The TCR originated in a woman aged 40 to 50 with COVID-19, enrolled during active disease. CDR3 in amino acids: CASSQEGSGAHYEQYF. In DNA, the CDR3 is TGTGCCAGCAGCCAAGAAGGGAGCGGGGCCCACTACGAGCAGTACTTC.